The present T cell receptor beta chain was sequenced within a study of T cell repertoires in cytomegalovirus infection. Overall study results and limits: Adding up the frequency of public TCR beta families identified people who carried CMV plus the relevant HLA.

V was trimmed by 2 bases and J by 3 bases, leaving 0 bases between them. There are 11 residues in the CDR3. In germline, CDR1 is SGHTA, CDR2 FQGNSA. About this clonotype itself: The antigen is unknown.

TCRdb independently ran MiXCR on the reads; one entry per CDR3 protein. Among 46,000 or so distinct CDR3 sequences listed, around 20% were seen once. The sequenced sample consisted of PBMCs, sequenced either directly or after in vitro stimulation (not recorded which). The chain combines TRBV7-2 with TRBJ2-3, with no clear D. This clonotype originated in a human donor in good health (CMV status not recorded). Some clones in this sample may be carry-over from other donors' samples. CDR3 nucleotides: TGTGCCAGCAGCTTAACAGATACGCAGTATTTT. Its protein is CASSLTDTQYF. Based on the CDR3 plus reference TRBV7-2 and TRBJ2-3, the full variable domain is GAGVSQSPSNKVTEKGKDVELRCDPISGHTALYWYRQSLGQGLEFLIYFQGNSAPDKSGLPSDRFSAERTGGSVSTLTIQRTQQEDSAVYLCASSLTDTQYFGPGTRLTVL.